These 24 T cell receptor beta chains came from one sample sequenced in a study of T cell responses to AZD1222 COVID-19 vaccine. The table came from immunoSEQ multiplex PCR; TCRdb's copy has only in-frame clones and leaves some out. The sample includes approximately 120,000 clones, 89% of them seen just once. The sequences come from peripheral blood, collected on day 0 of AZD1222 vaccination. The receptors stem from an adult in good health.

J is TRBJ2-3 and V is TRBV19; D not resolved. Germline V CDR1 and CDR2: LNHDA, SQIVND (reference sequence). The CDR3 loop spans 15 amino acids. V shed 0 bases and J shed 4 bases, with 11 bases lying between them. CDR3 coding DNA: TGTGCCAGTAGTATAGATACCTTCAATCCAGATACGCAGTATTTT. It codes for CASSIDTFNPDTQYF.

The chain combines TRBV7-8 with TRBJ1-1; D is perhaps TRBD1 (6 bases). The CDR3 runs 15 residues. CDR1 is SGHVS and CDR2 is FQNEAQ in the germline V gene. Trimming removed 6 bases at V and 5 bases at J, with 19 bases between. The DNA for the CDR3 is TGTGCCAGCAGTCCGAACAGGGCGGTAGGGACTGAAGCTTTCTTT. Amino acid sequence: CASSPNRAVGTEAFF.

The rearrangement uses TRBV6-2 or TRBV6-3 and TRBJ1-5, with 7 nucleotides matching TRBD1. The V gene's germline CDR1 is MNHEY and CDR2 SVGEGT. Losses at the gene ends were 2 bases for V and 2 bases for J; bases not matched to a gene: 18. The CDR3 runs 20 residues. The CDR3 sequence is CASSYQTIKPTGRRNQPQHF. CDR3 in DNA: TGTGCCAGCAGTTACCAAACAATAAAACCGACAGGGAGGCGCAATCAGCCCCAGCATTTT.

V is TRBV27 and J is TRBJ1-5; tentatively, D is TRBD1 (6 bases). The CDR3 is 18 amino acids. Trimming shortened V by 5 bases and J by 0 bases, and 20 bases separated the two germline ends. CDR1 is MNHEY and CDR2 is SMNVEV in the germline V gene (reference sequence). CDR3 sequence: CASSHGPGDTDSNQPQHF. Written as DNA, the CDR3 is TGTGCCAGCAGTCATGGCCCAGGGGACACGGATAGCAATCAGCCCCAGCATTTT.

Written as DNA, the CDR3 is TGTGCCAGCAGTTCATACTACGCGCAGTTCTTC. Its protein product is CASSSYYAQFF. V gene TRBV28 combines with J gene TRBJ2-1, with D uncertain. Looked up from germline, CDR1 is MDHEN and CDR2 is SYDVKM. CDR3 length: 11 amino acids. V was clipped by 4 bases and J by 12 bases, with 10 bases between them.

This clone came up once. The rearrangement links TRBV6-5 to TRBJ2-1; D is perhaps TRBD1 or TRBD2 (6 bases each). Per germline, CDR1 MNHEY and CDR2 SVGAGI. This CDR3 region has 15 residues. Trimming removed 7 bases from V and 3 bases from J, with 16 bases in between. CDR3 in amino acids: CASTTLEGHYNEQFF. DNA for the CDR3: TGTGCCAGCACGACTCTGGAGGGACACTACAATGAGCAGTTCTTC.

The chain carries TRBV3-1 (or the pseudogene TRBV3-2) and TRBJ1-2, with 7 bases that match TRBD1. The CDR3 has 15 amino acids. Germline values: CDR1 LGHDT, CDR2 YNNKEL (reference sequence). Trimming at V came to 0 bases and at J to 7 bases, leaving 8 bases not matched to a gene. The CDR3: CASSQDKGQGVGYTF. CDR3 DNA: TGTGCCAGCAGCCAAGATAAGGGGCAGGGGGTTGGCTACACCTTC.

The chain employs TRBV28 and TRBJ1-5; 9 bases line up with TRBD1. V lost 4 bases, J lost 0 bases, and 4 bases stayed unmatched. CDR3 length: 16 amino acids. The germline V gene encodes CDR1 MDHEN and CDR2 SYDVKM. The CDR3 spells CASSSGTGFSNQPQHF. The DNA of the CDR3 is TGTGCCAGCAGTTCCGGGACAGGGTTTAGCAATCAGCCCCAGCATTTT.

This clone appeared a few times. The chain is built from TRBV9 and TRBJ1-1, with D unclear. Trimming stripped 3 bases from V and 8 bases from J, with 14 bases between. Germline-derived CDR1 and CDR2 are SGDLS and YYNGEE. CDR3 size: 13 residues. The CDR3: CASSESVLDEAFF. The CDR3 nucleotides read TGTGCCAGCAGCGAGTCTGTGCTGGACGAAGCTTTCTTT. Full variable domain (remainder filled in from reference TRBV9 and TRBJ1-1): DSGVTQTPKHLITATGQRVTLRCSPRSGDLSVYWYQQSLDQGLQFLIQYYNGEERAKGNILERFSAQQFPDLHSELNLSSLELGDSALYFCASSESVLDEAFFGQGTRLTVV.

This chain joins TRBV10-3 and TRBJ2-7, with TRBD2 matching over 9 bases. V was clipped by 3 bases and J by 0 bases; unmatched bases: 9. The CDR3 totals 17 residues. CDR1 and CDR2 (germline): ENHRY, SYGVKD. The CDR3 protein is CAISELVRREGSYEQYF. The CDR3 DNA is TGTGCCATCAGTGAATTGGTACGGCGGGAGGGCTCCTACGAGCAGTACTTC.

The chain recombines TRBV3-1 (or the pseudogene TRBV3-2) with TRBJ1-1; tentatively, D is TRBD1 (6 bases). The V gene's germline CDR1 is LGHDT and CDR2 YNNKEL (reference sequence). The CDR3 totals 16 residues. V lost 1 base and J 0 bases, leaving 12 bases between the germline ends. CDR3 DNA sequence: TGTGCCAGCAGCCAAGTACCGGGACACCTGAACACTGAAGCTTTCTTT. Its protein is CASSQVPGHLNTEAFF.

The chain combines TRBV5-6 with TRBJ2-7, with D perhaps matching TRBD2 (7 bases). The CDR3 has 15 residues. In germline, CDR1 is SGHDT, CDR2 YYEEEE. Trimming removed 1 base at V and 3 bases at J, with 14 bases between. CDR3 sequence: CASSLWGGAIYEQYF. The DNA for the CDR3 is TGTGCCAGCAGCTTGTGGGGGGGCGCGATCTACGAGCAGTACTTC.

Only a few counts were recorded for this clone. The chain combines TRBV15 with TRBJ2-7; no firm D call. The CDR3 sequence is 15 residues long. V lost 2 bases and J 2 bases, leaving 13 bases between the germline ends. Germline V gene lookup returns CDR1 LNHNV and CDR2 YYDKDF (reference sequence). The DNA for the CDR3 is TGTGCCACCAGCAGACAGACCGGGCAAACCTACGAGCAGTACTTC. Translation gives CATSRQTGQTYEQYF.

This clone was seen a single time. The chain uses TRBV28 and TRBJ2-7; 7 positions agree with TRBD1. The trim removed 11 bases at V and 2 bases at J, leaving 6 bases unmatched. The CDR3 has 12 residues. Germline V gene lookup returns CDR1 MDHEN and CDR2 SYDVKM. The chain's CDR3 is CAARDSPYEQYF. Here the CDR3 DNA reads TGTGCCGCCCGGGACAGTCCCTACGAGCAGTACTTC.

The rearrangement joins TRBV19 to TRBJ1-2; no clear D. V was clipped by 2 bases and J by 5 bases, with 21 bases between them. The CDR3 totals 17 residues. Germline CDR1 reads LNHDA; CDR2 reads SQIVND (reference sequence). The CDR3 sequence is CASSIQNAPGRGYGYTF. For the CDR3, the DNA is TGTGCCAGTAGTATACAGAACGCACCCGGACGAGGGTATGGCTACACCTTC. The variable domain in full, with the rest retrieved from reference TRBV19 and TRBJ1-2, is DGGITQSPKYLFRKEGQNVTLSCEQNLNHDAMYWYRQDPGQGLRLIYYSQIVNDFQKGDIAEGYSVSREKKESFPLTVTSAQKNPTAFYLCASSIQNAPGRGYGYTFGSGTRLTVV.

The J gene is TRBJ2-7, the V gene TRBV6-5; 7 bases fit TRBD2. The CDR3 covers 13 residues. Trimming removed 6 bases from V and 5 bases from J; junction bases left unmatched: 7. Germline values: CDR1 MNHEY, CDR2 SVGAGI. CDR3: CASRVGGRNEQYF. The CDR3 coding sequence is TGTGCCAGCAGGGTCGGCGGGAGAAACGAGCAGTACTTC.

The chain links TRBV11-3 to TRBJ1-1; 7 bases are a match to TRBD1. V gave up 5 bases and J gave up 6 bases; unmatched junction bases: 9. The CDR3 runs to 14 residues. The germline V gene has CDR1 SGHNT and CDR2 YENEEA. Written as DNA, the CDR3 is TGTGCCAGCAGCCCGACAGGGATGCTGTCTGAAGCTTTCTTT. This encodes CASSPTGMLSEAFF.

The chain uses TRBV20-1 and TRBJ1-2, with D uncertain. This CDR3 has 11 amino acids. V was shortened by 3 bases and J by 4 bases, with 6 bases between the two germline ends. The germline gives CDR1 DFQATT, CDR2 SNEGSKA (reference sequence). Written as DNA, the CDR3 is TGCAGTGCTAGTCAGAGCTATGGCTACACCTTC. Amino acids: CSASQSYGYTF.

The V call is TRBV12-3 or TRBV12-4, the J call TRBJ1-1; D not certain. The CDR3 is made up of 13 amino acids. V gave up 6 bases and J gave up 4 bases, with 12 bases separating them. The CDR3 sequence: CASSFFVGTEAFF. The DNA of the CDR3 is TGTGCCAGCAGCTTTTTTGTTGGCACTGAAGCTTTCTTT.

The chain uses TRBV7-9 and TRBJ1-3, with TRBD1 as a possible D gene (5 bases). Trimming stripped 2 bases from V and 0 bases from J, with 17 bases between. CDR1 is SEHNR, CDR2 FQNEAQ, per germline (reference sequence). The length of the CDR3 is 18 residues. The CDR3 region is CASSLSSEGTDSGNTIYF. The DNA for the CDR3 is TGTGCCAGCAGCTTAAGCTCCGAGGGGACGGACTCTGGAAACACCATATATTTT.

This chain joins TRBV13 and TRBJ1-5; weak D call: TRBD1 (5 bases). The germline gives CDR1 PRHDT, CDR2 FYEKMQ (reference sequence). V was pared by 5 bases and J by 4 bases, with 9 bases between. This CDR3 contains 13 residues. The CDR3 region has the DNA TGTGCCAGCAGCCGGGGGAGGAATCAGCCCCAGCATTTT. Protein product: CASSRGRNQPQHF.

The chain joins TRBV19 to TRBJ2-7; D gene ambiguous. Trimming took 4 bases from V and 0 from J, leaving 10 bases between them. Per the germline V gene, CDR1 is LNHDA and CDR2 is SQIVND (reference sequence). This CDR3 has 14 amino acids. CDR3 region: CASSRLVGSYEQYF. CDR3 in DNA: TGTGCCAGTAGTAGGCTAGTAGGCTCCTACGAGCAGTACTTC.

The chain combines TRBV2 with TRBJ2-6, with D unresolved. V was shortened by 6 bases and J by 2 bases, with 8 bases between the two germline ends. CDR1 is SNHLY, CDR2 FYNNEI, per germline. CDR3 length: 14 amino acids. This chain's CDR3 is CASRTLTGANVLTF. The CDR3 DNA reads as TGTGCCAGCAGAACGCTGACTGGGGCCAACGTCCTGACTTTC.

The chain has TRBV28 and TRBJ1-1; D not resolved. This CDR3 spans 15 amino acids. Per the germline V gene, CDR1 is MDHEN and CDR2 is SYDVKM. Trimming removed 3 bases from V and 1 base from J, with 12 bases in between. CDR3 bases: TGTGCCAGCAGTTTTGATATGTCCGGGAACACTGAAGCTTTCTTT. Translating it yields CASSFDMSGNTEAFF.